The 28 T cell receptor beta chains below were found in one sample sequenced in a study of blood T cell repertoires in COVID-19. Measured with immunoSEQ multiplex PCR; TCRdb has only the in-frame clones, and not every one. The table has roughly 200,000 clones, 70% to 90% seen once. Sequences were obtained from peripheral blood. Receptors originate from a man aged 55 to 70 with acute or convalescent COVID-19.

This clone appeared a single time. The chain recombines TRBV28 with TRBJ1-4, with D possibly matching TRBD1 (6 bases). Germline V gene lookup returns CDR1 MDHEN and CDR2 SYDVKM. The CDR3 runs to 15 residues. The V end lost 5 bases, the J end lost 0 bases, and 10 bases lay between the germline ends. The CDR3 sequence: CASSATGSTNEKLFF. The CDR3 region has the DNA TGTGCCAGCAGTGCAACAGGGTCAACTAATGAAAAACTGTTTTTT.

J is TRBJ2-2 and V is TRBV6-5; tentatively, D is TRBD1 (5 bases). The CDR3 covers 15 residues. Trimming cost V 4 bases and J 4 bases, with 13 bases left between them. Germline V gives CDR1 MNHEY, CDR2 SVGAGI. As DNA, the CDR3 is TGTGCCAGCAGTTCCGCGGACACGGGCACCGGGGAGCTGTTTTTT. Its protein is CASSSADTGTGELFF.

The genes are TRBV7-3 and TRBJ2-5, with TRBD2 identical over 8 bases. The V gene end was trimmed by 0 bases and the J gene end by 6 bases; junction bases not matched to a gene: 3. Per germline, CDR1 SGHTA and CDR2 FQGTGA. This CDR3 is 14 amino acids long. The CDR3 nucleotides read TGTGCCAGCAGCTTAACGGGACTAGACAAGACCCAGTACTTC. Its protein is CASSLTGLDKTQYF.

The genes are TRBV25-1 and TRBJ2-7; D is uncertain. The CDR3 consists of 12 residues. CDR1 and CDR2 (germline): MGHDK, SYGVNS. Trimming took off 3 bases at V and 5 bases at J, with 8 bases between the two ends. CDR3 DNA sequence: TGTGCCAGCAGTGAGTTACTCCACGAGCAGTACTTC. It translates to CASSELLHEQYF.

The chain has TRBV28 and TRBJ1-1, with D perhaps TRBD1 (6 bases). The CDR3 loop spans 15 amino acids. Germline V CDR1 and CDR2: MDHEN, SYDVKM. The ends were cut back, 6 bases at V and 4 bases at J, with 18 bases in the middle. CDR3: CASSKRGGGSTEAFF. The CDR3, as DNA: TGTGCCAGCAGCAAAAGGGGAGGGGGGAGCACTGAAGCTTTCTTT. Using reference TRBV28 and TRBJ1-1 for the parts outside the CDR3, the full variable domain is DVKVTQSSRYLVKRTGEKVFLECVQDMDHENMFWYRQDPGLGLRLIYFSYDVKMKEKGDIPEGYSVSREKKERFSLILESASTNQTSMYLCASSKRGGGSTEAFFGQGTRLTVV.

J is TRBJ1-2 and V is TRBV21-1; the D call in the table, TRBD1, was not verified against the DNA. TRBV21-1 is a pseudogene. There are 15 residues in the CDR3. CDR3 DNA: TGTGCCACTCTTAGGGACAGGGGGCTTGAATATGGCTACACCTTC. Residues: CATLRDRGLEYGYTF.

The chain has TRBV5-5 and TRBJ1-5; no firm D call. The V gene lost 4 bases and the J gene lost 11 bases, with 19 bases spanning the gap. This CDR3 region has 14 residues. Germline CDR1 SGHKS, CDR2 YYEKEE (reference sequence). CDR3 protein: CASSLTPLAVAQHF. The CDR3 DNA follows: TGTGCCAGCAGCCTTACGCCTCTCGCGGTGGCCCAGCATTTT.

The rearrangement joins TRBV25-1 to TRBJ2-7; the match to TRBD1 covers 9 bases. V was pared by 7 bases and J by 5 bases, with 12 bases of the junction left unmatched. Looked up from germline, CDR1 is MGHDK and CDR2 is SYGVNS. The CDR3 sequence is 15 residues long. CDR3 nucleotides: TGTGCCAGCACTCCGACCGGGACAGGGTTGCACGAGCAGTACTTC. Its protein product is CASTPTGTGLHEQYF.

The V gene is TRBV19, the J gene TRBJ2-1, with TRBD1 matching over 8 bases. The V gene's germline CDR1 is LNHDA and CDR2 SQIVND (reference sequence). V was pared by 5 bases and J by 9 bases, with 9 bases of the junction left unmatched. The CDR3 runs 14 residues. The CDR3 region is CASSRTDRASEQFF. As DNA, the CDR3 is TGTGCCAGTAGTCGGACGGACAGGGCGAGTGAGCAGTTCTTC.

The chain employs TRBV9 and TRBJ2-7; TRBD1 aligns across 7 bases. V shed 4 bases, J shed 4 bases, and the junction held 8 bases outside the gene matches. CDR3 length: 14 residues. CDR1 and CDR2 from the germline V gene are SGDLS and YYNGEE. The CDR3, as DNA: TGTGCCAGCAGCCCCGGACAGGCGGCGTACGAGCAGTACTTC. This codes for CASSPGQAAYEQYF.

This chain connects TRBV6-5 to TRBJ1-1, with 7 bases matching TRBD1. The CDR3 is 15 residues long. Germline V gene sequence: CDR1 MNHEY, CDR2 SVGAGI. The junction had 8 bases not matched to a gene; V was cut back by 1 base and J by 6 bases. This chain's CDR3 is CASSYWGNRGAEAFF. CDR3 DNA sequence: TGTGCCAGCAGTTACTGGGGAAACAGGGGAGCTGAAGCTTTCTTT.

The rearrangement joins TRBV24-1 to TRBJ2-3, with D perhaps TRBD1 (6 bases). Germline CDR1 and CDR2: KGHDR and SFDVKD. The length of the CDR3 is 16 residues. The V gene lost 0 bases and the J gene lost 3 bases, with 12 bases spanning the gap. In DNA, the CDR3 is TGTGCCACCAGTGATTTGACAGGGTCCGGGACAGATACGCAGTATTTT. As protein: CATSDLTGSGTDTQYF.

The V gene is TRBV11-2, the J gene TRBJ2-7; 7 bases are shared with TRBD2. Trimming at V came to 4 bases and at J to 0 bases, leaving 6 bases not matched to a gene. The germline V gene encodes CDR1 SGHAT and CDR2 FQNNGV. The CDR3 is 15 amino acids. The CDR3 reads CASSSEAGSSYEQYF. The CDR3 region has the DNA TGTGCCAGCAGCTCAGAAGCGGGGAGCTCCTACGAGCAGTACTTC.

Note on this clone: This sample also contains other DNA sequences that code for the same CDR3. The chain employs TRBV2 and TRBJ2-3, with 11 bases matching TRBD2. In germline, CDR1 is SNHLY, CDR2 FYNNEI. V lost 6 bases, J lost 1 base, and 0 bases stayed unmatched. CDR3 length equals 14 residues. The CDR3 is CASRLAGGTDTQYF. For the CDR3, the DNA is TGTGCCAGCAGACTAGCGGGAGGCACAGATACGCAGTATTTT.

The chain recombines TRBV7-9 with TRBJ1-5, with a possible D match to TRBD1 (5 bases). Germline CDR1 SEHNR, CDR2 FQNEAQ (reference sequence). V was shortened by 2 bases and J by 5 bases, with 10 bases between the two germline ends. The CDR3 extends over 14 amino acids. The CDR3 DNA sequence: TGTGCCAGCAGCTTAAGCGGGGGGGATCAGCCCCAGCATTTT. Its protein is CASSLSGGDQPQHF.

The chain employs TRBV28 and TRBJ1-2; 8 bases agree with TRBD1. The V gene's germline CDR1 is MDHEN and CDR2 SYDVKM. The trim removed 8 bases at V and 4 bases at J, leaving 9 bases unmatched. The CDR3 extends over 14 amino acids. For the CDR3, the DNA is TGTGCCAGCGGTGGACAGGGAACGTCCTATGGCTACACCTTC. It encodes CASGGQGTSYGYTF.

This clone was counted between two and nine times. The CDR3 sequence: CSARLAASSTDTQYF. In DNA, the CDR3 is TGCAGCGCCCGACTAGCGGCCTCTAGCACAGATACGCAGTATTTT. V usage is TRBV29-1 and J usage is TRBJ2-3, with TRBD2 matching 9 bases. Germline lookup yields CDR1 SQVTM and CDR2 ANQGSEA. This CDR3 is built from 15 residues. V lost 7 bases, J lost 0 bases, and 8 bases stayed unmatched.

The rearrangement uses TRBV25-1 and TRBJ2-3, with 7 bases identical to TRBD1. The CDR3 runs to 14 residues. The junction had 7 bases not matched to a gene; V was cut back by 6 bases and J by 4 bases. In germline, CDR1 is MGHDK, CDR2 SYGVNS. CDR3 nucleotide sequence: TGTGCCAGCAGAAGCCGAGGGGGCGCAGATACGCAGTATTTT. Translating it yields CASRSRGGADTQYF. The entire variable domain, with the rest obtained from reference TRBV25-1 and TRBJ2-3, is as follows: EADIYQTPRYLVIGTGKKITLECSQTMGHDKMYWYQQDPGMELHLIHYSYGVNSTEKGDLSSESTVSRIRTEHFPLTLESARPSHTSQYLCASRSRGGADTQYFGPGTRLTVL.

The chain carries TRBV28 and TRBJ1-3, with a tentative D call TRBD1 (6 bases). The CDR3 has 15 amino acids. V was shortened by 4 bases and J by 1 base, with 11 bases between the two germline ends. Germline assignment: CDR1 MDHEN and CDR2 SYDVKM. The DNA for the CDR3 is TGTGCCAGCAGTTCATCGGACAGATCTGGAAACACCATATATTTT. This translates into CASSSSDRSGNTIYF. The complete variable domain, with remaining parts taken from reference TRBV28 and TRBJ1-3, reads DVKVTQSSRYLVKRTGEKVFLECVQDMDHENMFWYRQDPGLGLRLIYFSYDVKMKEKGDIPEGYSVSREKKERFSLILESASTNQTSMYLCASSSSDRSGNTIYFGEGSWLTVV.

This chain uses TRBV10-3 with TRBJ2-5, with a possible D match to TRBD2 (5 bases). The germline V and J ends were trimmed by 4 bases and 5 bases, with 17 bases remaining between them. Germline CDR1 is ENHRY and CDR2 is SYGVKD. The CDR3 totals 15 residues. The CDR3 loop reads CAISVRGSLGETQYF. The CDR3 DNA sequence: TGTGCCATCAGTGTACGTGGGAGCCTGGGGGAGACCCAGTACTTC.

In its sample, this clone was seen once. Within the sample, other DNA sequences also encode this same CDR3. The chain has TRBV27 and TRBJ1-3; the D is unclear. Germline CDR1 reads MNHEY; CDR2 reads SMNVEV (reference sequence). The CDR3 is 13 residues long. V lost 4 bases and J lost 5, with 9 bases in between. This CDR3 reads CASSSGFRNTIYF. Here the CDR3 DNA reads TGTGCCAGCAGTTCGGGGTTCAGAAACACCATATATTTT.

This clone was counted only a few times. The chain is built from TRBV28 and TRBJ1-1, with D hard to call. This CDR3 has 15 amino acids. Germline V gene lookup returns CDR1 MDHEN and CDR2 SYDVKM. Trimming stripped 5 bases from V and 1 base from J, with 14 bases between. CDR3 nucleotides: TGTGCCAGCAGTCTTGCTCAGCGCCAGAACACTGAAGCTTTCTTT. Protein product: CASSLAQRQNTEAFF.

The chain uses TRBV5-5 and TRBJ2-2; D is perhaps TRBD1 (5 bases). Trimming removed 3 bases from V and 4 bases from J, with 13 bases in between. CDR3 size: 15 residues. Germline-derived CDR1 and CDR2 are SGHKS and YYEKEE (reference sequence). The CDR3 spells CASSWNRPSTGELFF. CDR3 in DNA: TGTGCCAGCAGCTGGAACAGGCCGAGCACCGGGGAGCTGTTTTTT.

Worth noting for this clone: Mismatch with germline at one junction end may stem from a read error. As DNA, the CDR3 is TGTGCCAGCAGCGTAACTAGCGGGAGGTCCAATGAGCAGTTCTTC. Its translation: CASSVTSGRSNEQFF. The gene calls are TRBV7-3 and TRBJ2-1; 12 nucleotides match TRBD2. This CDR3 contains 15 residues. The germline V gene encodes CDR1 SGHTA and CDR2 FQGTGA.

The chain joins TRBV4-1 to TRBJ2-1, with D possibly matching TRBD2 (6 bases). CDR1 and CDR2 (germline): MGHRA, YSYEKL. With 4 bases removed from V and 5 bases from J, the gap between germline ends came to 18 bases. The CDR3 consists of 16 residues. CDR3 sequence reads: CASSPRVTASDNEQFF. The CDR3 nucleotides are TGCGCCAGCAGCCCTCGCGTGACGGCTAGCGACAATGAGCAGTTCTTC.

This clone came up a few times. This rearrangement joins TRBV11-2 to TRBJ2-2, with 10 bases matching TRBD2. Germline V gene data show CDR1 as SGHAT and CDR2 as FQNNGV. The CDR3 spans 19 residues. J was trimmed by 1 base and V by 1 base; bases with no gene match: 9. CDR3 protein: CASSLGASGSRGNTGELFF. The DNA for the CDR3 is TGTGCCAGCAGCTTAGGGGCTAGCGGGAGTCGGGGGAACACCGGGGAGCTGTTTTTT.

The V gene is TRBV7-2, the J gene TRBJ2-2; TRBD2 matches at 10 bases. Trimming cost V 0 bases and J 4 bases; bases outside gene matches: 2. CDR3 length equals 16 residues. The V gene's germline CDR1 is SGHTA and CDR2 FQGNSA. The CDR3 DNA is TGTGCCAGCAGCTTAGCTGCTAGCGGGAGCACCGGGGAGCTGTTTTTT. Translating gives CASSLAASGSTGELFF. The full variable domain, its missing parts supplied by reference TRBV7-2 and TRBJ2-2, is GAGVSQSPSNKVTEKGKDVELRCDPISGHTALYWYRQSLGQGLEFLIYFQGNSAPDKSGLPSDRFSAERTGGSVSTLTIQRTQQEDSAVYLCASSLAASGSTGELFFGEGSRLTVL.

V is TRBV11-2 and J is TRBJ2-1; possibly TRBD2 for D (5 bases). Trimming left V 1 base short and J 9 bases short, with 16 bases between. The germline CDR1 and CDR2 sequences are SGHAT and FQNNGV. The CDR3 is 15 residues long. CDR3 protein: CASSLVVGPAGEQFF. Here the CDR3 DNA reads TGTGCCAGCAGCTTAGTCGTGGGCCCGGCGGGTGAGCAGTTCTTC.